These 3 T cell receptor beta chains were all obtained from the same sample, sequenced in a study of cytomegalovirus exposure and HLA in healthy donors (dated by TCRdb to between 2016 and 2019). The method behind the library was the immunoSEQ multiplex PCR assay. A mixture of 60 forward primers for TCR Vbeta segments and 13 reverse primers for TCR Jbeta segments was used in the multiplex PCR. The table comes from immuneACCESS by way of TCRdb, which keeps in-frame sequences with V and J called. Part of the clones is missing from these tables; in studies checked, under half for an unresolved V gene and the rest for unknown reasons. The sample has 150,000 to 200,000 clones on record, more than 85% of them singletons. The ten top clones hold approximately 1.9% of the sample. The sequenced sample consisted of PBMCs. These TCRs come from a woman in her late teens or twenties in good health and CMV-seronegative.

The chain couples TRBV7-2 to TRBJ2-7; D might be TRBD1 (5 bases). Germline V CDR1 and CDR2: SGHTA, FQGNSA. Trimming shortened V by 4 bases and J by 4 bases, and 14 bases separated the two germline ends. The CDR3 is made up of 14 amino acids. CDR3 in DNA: TGTGCCAGCAGCTCTAGGCAGGGTATTTACGAGCAGTACTTC. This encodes CASSSRQGIYEQYF.

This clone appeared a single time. The chain's CDR3 is CSAPDGDGYTF. The CDR3 DNA reads TGCAGTGCTCCCGACGGGGATGGCTACACCTTC. The V call is TRBV20-1, the J call TRBJ1-2; no reliable D call. The CDR3 covers 11 residues. Per germline, CDR1 DFQATT and CDR2 SNEGSKA (reference sequence). The germline V and J ends were trimmed by 5 bases and 6 bases, with 10 bases remaining between them.

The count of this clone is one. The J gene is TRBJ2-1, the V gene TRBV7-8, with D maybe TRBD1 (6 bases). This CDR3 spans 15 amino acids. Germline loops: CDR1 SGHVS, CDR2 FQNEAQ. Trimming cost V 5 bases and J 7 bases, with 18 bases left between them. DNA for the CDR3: TGTGCCAGCAGCCGACAGGCCCCCGAATTAAATGAGCAGTTCTTC. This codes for CASSRQAPELNEQFF.